Below, 25 T cell receptor beta chains from the same sample are listed, as sequenced in a study of shared clonotypes between healthy human individuals (TCRdb year 2020). The library relied on the immunoSEQ multiplex PCR assay. This is the immuneACCESS table as TCRdb keeps it, with only in-frame sequences that have V and J called. A part of the clones is gone; compared with another copy, unresolved V genes explain less than half, and the rest is unexplained. Recorded for this sample are over 850,000 clones; approximately 80% of them occurred a single time. The ten largest clones take up under 0.8% of the sample. Material for sequencing was memory CD4+ T cells from PBMCs. The cell subset or site label of this sample denotes: CD45RA-negative fraction. The receptors come from a man aged 18 to 29 in good health. Some clones in this sample may be carry-over from other donors' samples.

This clone was observed at least ten times. The genes are TRBV19 and TRBJ2-3, with TRBD1 as a possible D gene (6 bases). Germline CDR1 LNHDA, CDR2 SQIVND (reference sequence). The CDR3 is 15 residues long. Trimming left V 5 bases short and J 3 bases short, with 15 bases between. CDR3 DNA sequence: TGTGCCAGTAGTGCCTACAGGGTCAAGACAGATACGCAGTATTTT. Protein sequence: CASSAYRVKTDTQYF. Drawing the rest from reference TRBV19 and TRBJ2-3, the complete variable domain is DGGITQSPKYLFRKEGQNVTLSCEQNLNHDAMYWYRQDPGQGLRLIYYSQIVNDFQKGDIAEGYSVSREKKESFPLTVTSAQKNPTAFYLCASSAYRVKTDTQYFGPGTRLTVL.

With regard to this clone: Since the CDR3 does not end with the conserved phenylalanine or tryptophan, this likely comes from a read error. No DNA is shown, since the ends of the CDR3 on it are uncertain; the CDR3 is the one TCRdb lists. The rearrangement links TRBV2 to TRBJ2-7; the listed D gene, TRBD1, was not tested against the DNA. The CDR3 is 12 residues long, ends included. Germline-derived CDR1 and CDR2 are SNHLY and FYNNEI. The CDR3: CASSERDRVIRA.

The J gene is TRBJ2-1, the V gene TRBV7-8; D is perhaps TRBD2 (6 bases). This CDR3 comprises 15 residues. Per the germline V gene, CDR1 is SGHVS and CDR2 is FQNEAQ. V shed 0 bases and J shed 8 bases, with 14 bases lying between them. DNA of the CDR3: TGTGCCAGCAGCTTAGCTCAAATCCCGGGGGATGAGCAGTTCTTC. As protein: CASSLAQIPGDEQFF.

The chain is built from TRBV4-3 and TRBJ2-1, with D maybe TRBD1 (6 bases). CDR1 is LGHNA, CDR2 YSLEER, per germline. The CDR3 extends over 16 amino acids. Between the trimmed V and J ends, which lost 1 base and 2 bases, there was a span of 12 bases. The DNA of the CDR3 is TGCGCCAGCAGCCAAGGGGTCGGACAGACCTACAATGAGCAGTTCTTC. Encoded protein: CASSQGVGQTYNEQFF.

This clone came up a few times. Other DNA variants within this sample encode the same CDR3. The chain recombines TRBV29-1 with TRBJ2-2; TRBD1 aligns across 7 bases. V was clipped by 4 bases and J by 3 bases; unmatched bases: 2. Germline lookup yields CDR1 SQVTM and CDR2 ANQGSEA. This CDR3 is 13 amino acids long. The CDR3 reads CSVVGQYTGELFF. The DNA of the CDR3 is TGCAGCGTTGTGGGACAGTACACCGGGGAGCTGTTTTTT.

V usage is TRBV2 and J usage is TRBJ1-5; no clear D. The CDR3 contains 12 residues. From germline, CDR1 is SNHLY and CDR2 FYNNEI. Trimming left V 7 bases short and J 0 bases short, with 4 bases between. The CDR3 region is CASKNSNQPQHF. CDR3 bases: TGTGCCAGCAAGAATAGCAATCAGCCCCAGCATTTT.

The chain combines TRBV7-9 with TRBJ2-1; D may match TRBD1 or TRBD2 (5 bases each). Trimming shortened V by 6 bases and J by 15 bases, and 15 bases separated the two germline ends. This CDR3 has 11 residues. Germline V CDR1 and CDR2: SEHNR, FQNEAQ (reference sequence). The CDR3 DNA follows: TGTGCCAGCAGTCGAACCGGGACGGTGTTCTTC. It yields the protein CASSRTGTVFF. Drawing the rest from reference TRBV7-9 and TRBJ2-1, the complete variable domain is DTGVSQNPRHKITKRGQNVTFRCDPISEHNRLYWYRQTLGQGPEFLTYFQNEAQLEKSRLLSDRFSAERPKGSFSTLEIQRTEQGDSAMYLCASSRTGTVFFGPGTRLTVL.

The chain couples TRBV19 to TRBJ1-4, with D unclear. This CDR3 spans 13 amino acids. Germline CDR1 is LNHDA and CDR2 is SQIVND (reference sequence). Trimming removed 11 bases from V and 6 bases from J, with 16 bases in between. CDR3 nucleotides: TGTGCCGCAAGCAGGCAGGCCGATGAAAAACTGTTTTTT. It encodes CAASRQADEKLFF. The full variable domain, its missing parts supplied by reference TRBV19 and TRBJ1-4, is DGGITQSPKYLFRKEGQNVTLSCEQNLNHDAMYWYRQDPGQGLRLIYYSQIVNDFQKGDIAEGYSVSREKKESFPLTVTSAQKNPTAFYLCAASRQADEKLFFGSGTQLSVL.

Details on this clone: Other nucleotide sequences from this sample produce the same CDR3. The chain has TRBV28 and TRBJ1-1; 11 bases are shared with TRBD1. The CDR3 is 14 amino acids. Germline CDR1 MDHEN, CDR2 SYDVKM. The junction had 2 bases not matched to a gene; V was cut back by 4 bases and J by 4 bases. CDR3 DNA sequence: TGTGCCAGCAGTTCCGGGACAGGGGGCACTGAAGCTTTCTTT. It translates to CASSSGTGGTEAFF.

Concerning this clone: A much larger clone lies a single base off, so this may be a read error. The genes are TRBV5-8 and TRBJ2-1; tentatively, D is TRBD1 or TRBD2 (5 bases each). This CDR3 has 15 amino acids. V was pared by 6 bases and J by 6 bases, with 19 bases between. Germline CDR1 is SGHTS and CDR2 is YDEGEE. CDR3 in DNA: TGTGCCAGCAATGGTGGGAGACAGTGGAGCAATGAGCAGTTCTTC. This encodes CASNGGRQWSNEQFF.

The chain has TRBV5-1 and TRBJ2-7; 11 bases are a match to TRBD2. CDR3 length: 15 residues. Per germline, CDR1 SGHRS and CDR2 YFSETQ. The trim removed 4 bases at V and 3 bases at J, leaving 6 bases unmatched. This chain's CDR3 is CASSQGLAAIYEQYF. The CDR3 DNA sequence: TGCGCCAGCAGCCAGGGACTAGCGGCAATCTACGAGCAGTACTTC. The full variable domain, in which reference TRBV5-1 and TRBJ2-7 provide the parts outside the CDR3, is KAGVTQTPRYLIKTRGQQVTLSCSPISGHRSVSWYQQTPGQGLQFLFEYFSETQRNKGNFPGRFSGRQFSNSRSEMNVSTLELGDSALYLCASSQGLAAIYEQYFGPGTRLTVT.

The rearrangement uses TRBV6-1 and TRBJ2-7; 7 bases line up with TRBD1. This CDR3 is 14 amino acids long. V lost 3 bases to trimming and J lost 12 bases; unmatched junction nucleotides: 14. Germline V gives CDR1 MNHNS, CDR2 SASEGT. For the CDR3, the DNA is TGTGCCAGCAGTGAGGACGACAGGGCTAAGGTTTCGTACTTC. Translated, it gives CASSEDDRAKVSYF.

Worth noting for this clone: A much bigger clone sits one base away, suggesting this may be a read error. The CDR3 carries no conserved terminal phenylalanine or tryptophan, so it likely arises from a read error. The chain links TRBV6-5 to TRBJ1-4, with D uncertain. The CDR3 consists of 14 residues. The germline V gene encodes CDR1 MNHEY and CDR2 SVGAGI. V lost 2 bases, J lost 4 bases, and 8 bases lay in between. CDR3 region: CASSYGLSNEKLFL. CDR3 bases: TGTGCCAGCAGTTACGGACTGAGTAATGAAAAACTGTTTCTT.

The genes are TRBV10-1 and TRBJ1-4; D possibly corresponds to TRBD1 (5 bases). The CDR3 is 14 amino acids. V dropped 3 bases and J dropped 3 bases, with 8 bases sitting between them. The germline CDR1 and CDR2 sequences are WNHNN and SYGVQD (reference sequence). The CDR3 bases are TGCGCCAGCAGTGATGGGACCCCTAATGAAAAACTGTTTTTT. The encoded protein is CASSDGTPNEKLFF.

The rearrangement uses TRBV2 and TRBJ1-2; possibly TRBD1 for D (5 bases). The CDR3 spans 14 residues. Germline V gene sequence: CDR1 SNHLY, CDR2 FYNNEI. The ends were cut back, 4 bases at V and 1 base at J, with 10 bases in the middle. Written as DNA, the CDR3 is TGTGCCAGCAGTGTCGTCAGGGTTAACTATGGCTACACCTTC. Protein product: CASSVVRVNYGYTF.

Worth noting for this clone: An end of the junction differs from the germline gene, which may be a read error. The identical CDR3 is also encoded by other nucleotide sequences in the sample. V is TRBV7-7 and J is TRBJ2-7; 10 positions match TRBD1. Germline V gene lookup returns CDR1 SSHAT and CDR2 FNYEAQ (reference sequence). CDR3 length: 14 amino acids. This CDR3 reads CASSSGQGSYEQYF. The CDR3 DNA is TGTGCTAGCAGCTCGGGACAGGGGTCCTACGAGCAGTACTTC.

This clone was observed a few times. The gene calls are TRBV5-4 and TRBJ2-5; D is undetermined. The germline CDR1 and CDR2 sequences are SGHNT and YYREEE (reference sequence). Between the trimmed V and J ends, which lost 3 bases and 2 bases, there was a span of 11 bases. This CDR3 contains 14 residues. The CDR3 DNA sequence: TGTGCCAGCAGCTGGGCCCCCCTACAAGAGACCCAGTACTTC. It is translated as CASSWAPLQETQYF.

This clone was counted a few times. In the same sample, other DNA sequences code for this CDR3. J is TRBJ1-1 and V is TRBV9; no reliable D call. CDR1 and CDR2 (germline): SGDLS, YYNGEE. V dropped 0 bases and J dropped 1 base, with 7 bases sitting between them. CDR3 size: 14 residues. The CDR3 loop reads CASSVGHSNTEAFF. DNA of the CDR3: TGTGCCAGCAGCGTAGGGCACTCGAACACTGAAGCTTTCTTT.

This clone came up many times. V usage is TRBV28 and J usage is TRBJ2-2, with D perhaps TRBD1 (5 bases). The germline gives CDR1 MDHEN, CDR2 SYDVKM. The CDR3 loop spans 17 amino acids. With 3 bases removed from V and 1 base from J, the gap between germline ends came to 15 bases. The CDR3 spells CASSFPFRQRNTGELFF. The CDR3 coding sequence is TGTGCCAGCAGTTTTCCCTTTCGACAGCGGAACACCGGGGAGCTGTTTTTT.

This clone occurred once. V and J are TRBV9 and TRBJ2-5; 10 bases agree with TRBD1. V dropped 3 bases and J dropped 5; count of bases not matched to a gene: 10. CDR3 length: 16 amino acids. Per germline, CDR1 SGDLS and CDR2 YYNGEE. CDR3 residues: CASSGRGTGAGETQYF. The CDR3 region has the DNA TGTGCCAGCAGCGGTAGGGGGACAGGGGCGGGCGAGACCCAGTACTTC.

This clone was observed many times. This sequence joins TRBV2 and TRBJ1-2; no reliable D call. CDR3 length: 13 amino acids. CDR1 SNHLY and CDR2 FYNNEI come from the germline V gene. V lost 2 bases and J 8 bases, leaving 12 bases between the germline ends. DNA of the CDR3: TGTGCCAGCAGTGAATGTGAAAGGTGCGGCTACACCTTC. It encodes CASSECERCGYTF.

The gene calls are TRBV2 and TRBJ2-3; 7 bases are shared with TRBD2. The V and J ends lost 5 bases and 3 bases, in that order; junction bases with no gene match: 14. CDR3 length: 17 amino acids. From germline, CDR1 is SNHLY and CDR2 FYNNEI. The CDR3 loop reads CASSPRTRLAGTDTQYF. CDR3 in DNA: TGTGCCAGCAGTCCCAGAACACGACTAGCCGGGACAGATACGCAGTATTTT.

The chain joins TRBV5-1 to TRBJ1-2; 9 nucleotides line up with TRBD1. From germline, CDR1 is SGHRS and CDR2 YFSETQ. The CDR3 contains 14 residues. V was clipped by 4 bases and J by 5 bases; unmatched bases: 6. The CDR3 DNA sequence: TGCGCCAGCAGCCCAACAGGGGGCTCGTATGGCTACACCTTC. As protein: CASSPTGGSYGYTF.

The chain employs TRBV7-3 and TRBJ2-3; D possibly corresponds to TRBD2 (6 bases). Germline V gene sequence: CDR1 SGHTA, CDR2 FQGTGA. CDR3 length: 18 residues. V was cut by 2 bases and J by 6 bases, with 24 bases left in between. CDR3 in DNA: TGTGCCAGCAGCTTAGGGTCTCTCGGGACTGCAGTACCCGATACGCAGTATTTT. The encoded protein is CASSLGSLGTAVPDTQYF.

On this clone: At the DNA level, this CDR3 is encoded by other sequences in the same sample as well. The chain joins TRBV7-2 to TRBJ2-3; no definite D call. The germline V and J ends were trimmed by 5 bases and 6 bases, with 6 bases remaining between them. The CDR3 length is 11 residues. CDR1 is SGHTA and CDR2 is FQGNSA in the germline V gene. CDR3 loop: CASSPTDTQYF. CDR3 nucleotides: TGTGCCAGCAGCCCGACGGATACGCAGTATTTT.